This T cell receptor beta chain is drawn from a study of radiation and T cells in renal cell carcinoma. The time point denotes: baseline pretreatment blood. Treatment in this sample: 15 Gy SBRT to primary tumor, nephrectomy 4 weeks later. Serial blood draws occurred at baseline and 2 and 4 weeks post-SBRT. This renal cell carcinoma was of the clear cell type. Data came from immunoSEQ multiplex PCR; TCRdb stores just in-frame clones and leaves some out. The table records approximately 140,000 clones, around four fifths of them present only once. Study findings and constraints: In blood, top tumor clones expanded by 2 weeks, shrinking by 4. No pretreatment tumor biopsies were available for baseline clonotypes.

Trimming cost V 5 bases and J 10 bases; bases outside gene matches: 10. This CDR3 comprises 14 residues. From germline, CDR1 is MDHEN and CDR2 SYDVKM. Points on this clone: The antigen remains undetermined.

Sequencing was performed on blood, taken from a patient whose treatment included radiotherapy and nephrectomy. V and J are TRBV28 and TRBJ2-1, with TRBD1 identical over 8 bases. The source is a woman aged 45-59 years with renal cell carcinoma. In DNA, the CDR3 is TGTGCCAGCAGTACCATGACAGGGGAGAAAGAGCAGTTCTTC. Translation: CASSTMTGEKEQFF.